A selection of T cell receptor beta chains follows, all from one sample in a study of Graves' ophthalmopathy and Graves' hyperthyroidism. TCRdb reprocessed the multiplex PCR reads with MiXCR, giving one entry per CDR3 protein. The profile covers about 500,000 distinct CDR3 sequences, with 35% to 40% appearing a single time and approximately 4.1% taken by the ten largest. The sequencing sample was made of peripheral blood or thyroid tissue (not recorded which). The receptors were sampled from an adult man with Graves' hyperthyroidism. Both conserved end residues are trimmed from each CDR3. Fields, in order: D gene, J gene, V gene, CDR3 length, clone size, CDR3 protein. The D gene is left open where the match is weak. Size values are once, few and many counts, or a class for expanded clones, and some rows have none.

>-|TRBJ1-6|TRBV9|14|-
ASSVGSGQGGSPLH
>-|TRBJ1-1|TRBV9|12|-
ASSVGKSNTEAF
>-|TRBJ2-6|TRBV5-8|14|-
ASSLKTDSGANVLT
>-|TRBJ2-3|TRBV7-9|12|-
ASSVGDGADTQY
>TRBD1|TRBJ2-5|TRBV18|14|few
ASSPLSPTGEETQY
>-|TRBJ2-7|TRBV16|12|-
ASSGGTLDYEQY
>-|TRBJ2-7|TRBV7-2|12|-
ASSLGPVFNEQY
>-|TRBJ1-4|TRBV9|12|many
ASSVGQFDEKLF
>-|-|TRBV7-9|14|-
ASSPPVRGTYNEQF
>-|TRBJ1-6|TRBV19|13|many
ASATIQGHNSPLH
>TRBD1|TRBJ1-1|TRBV2|11|-
ASRDRGDQMAF
>-|TRBJ2-2|TRBV2|13|-
ASSELTYSTGELF
>TRBD1|TRBJ1-2|TRBV9|12|many
ASSGPTGSDGYT
>TRBD1|TRBJ2-7|TRBV5-1|14|few
ASSFNRDRGNYEQY
>TRBD1|TRBJ1-6|TRBV6-1|18|few
ASSSRLHRDRGPYNSPLH
>-|TRBJ1-2|TRBV10-3|11|many
AISADSNYGYT
>TRBD2|-|TRBV29-1|12|-
SVVAGDPYNEQF
>-|TRBJ1-5|TRBV20-1|12|many
SASSPVGNQPQH
>-|TRBJ1-5|TRBV10-1|13|-
AGGPPTSSNQPQH
>-|TRBJ2-7|TRBV7-9|12|-
ASSLGRRLDEQY
>TRBD1|TRBJ2-5|TRBV5-6|12|many
ASSSDREGETQY
>TRBD2|TRBJ2-5|TRBV28|12|-
ASSSGLGGETQY
>-|TRBJ2-7|TRBV29-1|12|many
SVEGVDSSYEQY
>TRBD1|TRBJ1-1|TRBV7-3|11|-
ASSVTGDTEAS
>-|TRBJ1-5|TRBV4-2|13|-
ASSPNLAGAQPQH
>-|TRBJ2-7|TRBV24-1|11|once
ATSSAHSYEQY